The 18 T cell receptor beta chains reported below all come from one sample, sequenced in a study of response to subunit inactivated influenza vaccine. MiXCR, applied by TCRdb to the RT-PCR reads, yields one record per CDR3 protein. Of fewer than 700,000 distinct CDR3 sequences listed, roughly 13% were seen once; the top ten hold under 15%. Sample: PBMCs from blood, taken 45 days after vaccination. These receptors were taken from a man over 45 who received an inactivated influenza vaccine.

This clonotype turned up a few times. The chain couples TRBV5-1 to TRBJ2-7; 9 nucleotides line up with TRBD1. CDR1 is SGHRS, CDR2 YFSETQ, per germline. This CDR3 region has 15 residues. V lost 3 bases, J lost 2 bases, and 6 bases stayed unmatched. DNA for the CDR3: TGCGCCAGCAGCTCCGGGACAGGGTTGCCCTACGAGCAGTACTTC. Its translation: CASSSGTGLPYEQYF. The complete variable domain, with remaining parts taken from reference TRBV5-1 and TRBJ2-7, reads KAGVTQTPRYLIKTRGQQVTLSCSPISGHRSVSWYQQTPGQGLQFLFEYFSETQRNKGNFPGRFSGRQFSNSRSEMNVSTLELGDSALYLCASSSGTGLPYEQYFGPGTRLTVT.

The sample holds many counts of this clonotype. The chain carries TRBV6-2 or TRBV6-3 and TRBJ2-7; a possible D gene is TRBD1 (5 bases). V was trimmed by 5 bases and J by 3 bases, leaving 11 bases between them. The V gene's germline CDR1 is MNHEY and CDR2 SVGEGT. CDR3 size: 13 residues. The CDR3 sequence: CASSPIQGYEQYF. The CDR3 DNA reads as TGTGCCAGCAGTCCGATTCAGGGCTACGAGCAGTACTTC.

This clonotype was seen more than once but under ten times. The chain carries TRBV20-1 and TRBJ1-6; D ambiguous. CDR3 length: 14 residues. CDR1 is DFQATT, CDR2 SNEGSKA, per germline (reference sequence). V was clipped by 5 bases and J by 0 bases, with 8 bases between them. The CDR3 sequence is CSARGSSYNSPLHF. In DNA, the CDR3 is TGCAGTGCTCGAGGGAGCTCCTATAATTCACCCCTCCACTTT.

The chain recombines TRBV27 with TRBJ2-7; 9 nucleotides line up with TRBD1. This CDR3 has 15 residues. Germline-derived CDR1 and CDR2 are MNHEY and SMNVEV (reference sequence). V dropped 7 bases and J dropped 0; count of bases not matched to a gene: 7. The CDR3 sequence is CASIGGQGASYEQYF. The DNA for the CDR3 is TGTGCCAGCATTGGGGGACAGGGAGCCTCCTACGAGCAGTACTTC.

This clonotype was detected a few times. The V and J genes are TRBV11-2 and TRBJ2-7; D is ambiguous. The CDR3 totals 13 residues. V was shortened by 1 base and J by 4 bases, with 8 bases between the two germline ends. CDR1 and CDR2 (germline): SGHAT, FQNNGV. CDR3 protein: CASSLVPDYEQYF. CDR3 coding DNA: TGTGCCAGCAGCTTAGTTCCAGATTACGAGCAGTACTTC.

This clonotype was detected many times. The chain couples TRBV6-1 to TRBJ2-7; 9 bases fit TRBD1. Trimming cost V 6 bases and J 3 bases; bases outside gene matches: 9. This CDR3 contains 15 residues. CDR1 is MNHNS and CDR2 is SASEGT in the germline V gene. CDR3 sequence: CASREGQGPYYEQYF. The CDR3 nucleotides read TGTGCCAGCAGAGAGGGACAGGGACCGTACTACGAGCAGTACTTC.

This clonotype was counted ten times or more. The CDR3 loop reads CASSLGGRVTDTQYF. CDR3 sequence (DNA): TGTGCCAGCAGCTTGGGGGGCAGGGTCACAGATACGCAGTATTTT. J is TRBJ2-3 and V is TRBV5-5, with D possibly being TRBD1 (5 bases). Looked up from germline, CDR1 is SGHKS and CDR2 is YYEKEE (reference sequence). V lost 0 bases to trimming and J lost 2 bases, with 10 bases between them. This CDR3 is built from 15 residues. The variable domain in full, with the rest retrieved from reference TRBV5-5 and TRBJ2-3, is DAGVTQSPTHLIKTRGQQVTLRCSPISGHKSVSWYQQVLGQGPQFIFQYYEKEERGRGNFPDRFSARQFPNYSSELNVNALLLGDSALYLCASSLGGRVTDTQYFGPGTRLTVL.

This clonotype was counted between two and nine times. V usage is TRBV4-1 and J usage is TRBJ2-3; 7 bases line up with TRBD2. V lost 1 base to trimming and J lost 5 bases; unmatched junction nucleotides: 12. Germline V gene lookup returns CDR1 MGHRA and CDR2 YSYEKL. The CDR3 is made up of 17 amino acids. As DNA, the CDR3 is TGCGCCAGCAGCCAAGGGGGCGGGAGTGGAGTGGGAGATACGCAGTATTTT. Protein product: CASSQGGGSGVGDTQYF.

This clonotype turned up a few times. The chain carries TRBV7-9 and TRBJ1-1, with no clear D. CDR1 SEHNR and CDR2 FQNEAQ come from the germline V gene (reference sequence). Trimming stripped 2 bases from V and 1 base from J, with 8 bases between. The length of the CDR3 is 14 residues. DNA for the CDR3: TGTGCCAGCAGCTTACCCATGCGGAACACTGAAGCTTTCTTT. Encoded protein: CASSLPMRNTEAFF. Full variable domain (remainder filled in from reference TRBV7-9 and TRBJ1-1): DTGVSQNPRHKITKRGQNVTFRCDPISEHNRLYWYRQTLGQGPEFLTYFQNEAQLEKSRLLSDRFSAERPKGSFSTLEIQRTEQGDSAMYLCASSLPMRNTEAFFGQGTRLTVV.

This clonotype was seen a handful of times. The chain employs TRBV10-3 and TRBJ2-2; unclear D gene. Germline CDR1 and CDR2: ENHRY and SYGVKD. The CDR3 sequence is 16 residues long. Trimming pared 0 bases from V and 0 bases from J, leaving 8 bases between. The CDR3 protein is CAISESGNTNTGELFF. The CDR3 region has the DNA TGTGCCATCAGTGAGTCTGGAAACACGAACACCGGGGAGCTGTTTTTT.

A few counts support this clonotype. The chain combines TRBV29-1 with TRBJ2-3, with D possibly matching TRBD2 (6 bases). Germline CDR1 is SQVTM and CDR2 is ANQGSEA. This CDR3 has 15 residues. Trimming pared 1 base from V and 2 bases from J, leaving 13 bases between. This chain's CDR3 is CSVEGRDGFTDTQYF. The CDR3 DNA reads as TGCAGCGTTGAAGGGAGGGACGGATTCACAGATACGCAGTATTTT.

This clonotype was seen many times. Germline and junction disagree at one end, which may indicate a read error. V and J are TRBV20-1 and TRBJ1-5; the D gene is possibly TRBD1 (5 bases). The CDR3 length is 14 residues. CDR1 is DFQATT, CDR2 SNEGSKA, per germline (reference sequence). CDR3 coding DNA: TGCAGTGTTAGAGTCCGGACAATCAATCAGCCCCAGCATTTT. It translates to CSVRVRTINQPQHF.

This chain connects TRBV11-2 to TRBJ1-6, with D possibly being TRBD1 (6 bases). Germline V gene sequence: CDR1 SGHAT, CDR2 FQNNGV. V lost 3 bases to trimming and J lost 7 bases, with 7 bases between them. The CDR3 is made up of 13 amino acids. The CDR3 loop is CASSFTGNSPLHF. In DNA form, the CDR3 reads TGTGCCAGCAGCTTTACAGGGAATTCACCCCTCCACTTT.

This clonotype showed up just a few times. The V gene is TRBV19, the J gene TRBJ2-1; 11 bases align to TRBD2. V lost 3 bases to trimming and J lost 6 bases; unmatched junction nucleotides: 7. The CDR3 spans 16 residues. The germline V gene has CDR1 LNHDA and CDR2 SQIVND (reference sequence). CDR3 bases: TGTGCCAGTAGTATTCTAGCGGGAGGTGTAGGCAATGAGCAGTTCTTC. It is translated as CASSILAGGVGNEQFF.

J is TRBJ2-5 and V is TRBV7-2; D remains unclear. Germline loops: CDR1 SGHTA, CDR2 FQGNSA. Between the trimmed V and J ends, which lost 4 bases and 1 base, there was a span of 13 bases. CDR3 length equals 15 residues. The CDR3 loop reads CASSSLGGPQETQYF. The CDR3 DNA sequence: TGTGCCAGCAGCTCCCTGGGTGGACCCCAAGAGACCCAGTACTTC.

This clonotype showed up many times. The CDR3 DNA reads TGCAGCGTTGAATCGGACAGGGGGGGTTTCTACGAGCAGTACTTC. It translates to CSVESDRGGFYEQYF. This sequence joins TRBV29-1 and TRBJ2-7, with TRBD1 identical over 10 bases. Per the germline V gene, CDR1 is SQVTM and CDR2 is ANQGSEA. The CDR3 has 15 residues. V shed 2 bases, J shed 3 bases, and the junction held 7 bases outside the gene matches.

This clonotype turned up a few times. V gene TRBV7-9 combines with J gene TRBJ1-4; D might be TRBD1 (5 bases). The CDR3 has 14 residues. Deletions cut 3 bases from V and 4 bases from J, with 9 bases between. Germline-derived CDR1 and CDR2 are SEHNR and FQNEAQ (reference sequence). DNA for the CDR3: TGTGCCAGCAGCTTGACAGACTATAATGAAAAACTGTTTTTT. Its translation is CASSLTDYNEKLFF.

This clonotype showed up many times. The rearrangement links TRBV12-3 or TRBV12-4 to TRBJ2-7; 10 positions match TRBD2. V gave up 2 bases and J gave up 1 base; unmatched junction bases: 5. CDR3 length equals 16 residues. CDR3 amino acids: CASSLTPLAGSYEQYF. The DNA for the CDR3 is TGTGCCAGCAGTTTAACTCCACTAGCGGGATCCTACGAGCAGTACTTC.